This T cell receptor beta chain stems from a study of blood T cell repertoires in COVID-19. V lost 2 bases, J lost 4 bases, and 9 bases lay in between. The CDR3 contains 14 residues. CDR1 and CDR2 from the germline V gene are MNHEY and SVGEGT. Sequencing used immunoSEQ multiplex PCR; TCRdb keeps in-frame clones, though not all of them. The sample holds about 120,000 clones, around 86% seen once. This clone was found once. The sample taken for sequencing was peripheral blood. The source is an older man with active or convalescent COVID-19. The rearrangement links TRBV6-2 or TRBV6-3 to TRBJ2-1, with D maybe TRBD1 (5 bases). CDR3 nucleotide sequence: TGTGCCAGCAGTTACGCAGGGCGTTACAATGAGCAGTTCTTC. Its translation is CASSYAGRYNEQFF.